This T cell receptor (beta chain) comes out of a study of blood T cell repertoires in COVID-19. The overall study: The samples span acute and convalescent COVID-19 from the United States, Italy and Spain.

Germline V gene lookup returns CDR1 SGHKS and CDR2 YYEKEE (reference sequence). Trimming took 6 bases from V and 8 from J, leaving 18 bases between them. The CDR3 loop spans 14 amino acids. In the authors' methods: Amplified reference gene primers provided the basis for estimating nucleated cell counts. Assay used: immunoSEQ multiplex PCR; TCRdb lists only in-frame clones, some missing. That table gives V, J and clone size, and the DNA gave D and trimming. The sample holds a few hundred thousand clones, around 90% seen once. The rearrangement links TRBV5-5 to TRBJ2-4; possible D gene TRBD2, 6 bases. Material for sequencing was peripheral blood. The TCR was taken from a woman between 55 and 75 years old with COVID-19, enrolled during active disease. The CDR3 DNA reads TGTGCCAGCATCCTCGGACCTGGAGGGGACATTCAGTACTTC. Residues: CASILGPGGDIQYF.